These 32 T cell receptor beta chains were all obtained from the same sample, sequenced in a study of beta chain features in type 1 diabetes (dated by TCRdb to 2016 to 2018). Points the paper makes about the study in general: Type 1 diabetes patients showed a moderate but significant shortening of TCRB CDR3 length in all four CD4+ subsets.

For these TCRs, the target antigens are not known. The library was made by the immunoSEQ multiplex PCR assay. The entire amount of isolated RNA was reverse transcribed using the High Capacity cDNA Reverse Transcription Kit, so the sequenced TCRB transcripts were expressed ones. Entries here come from immuneACCESS through TCRdb and include only in-frame sequences with V and J called. Some clones fail to appear in such tables; in the studies checked, an unresolved V gene covers under half of the shortfall, and the cause of the remainder is unknown. Present in this sample are about 650,000 clones, under 15% of which were seen just once. The top ten hold around 0.12% of the sample. Sequencing used naive CD4+ T cells from blood. The cell subset or site label for this specimen denotes: true naive CD4+ T cells. Receptor source: a man aged 25 to 40 with type 1 diabetes.

In its sample, this clone was seen a few times. The chain uses TRBV4-3 and TRBJ2-7; D possibly corresponds to TRBD1 (5 bases). Between the trimmed V and J ends, which lost 1 base and 1 base, there was a span of 11 bases. Germline assignment: CDR1 LGHNA and CDR2 YSLEER. The length of the CDR3 is 15 residues. The CDR3 DNA reads TGCGCCAGCAGCCAAGGAGGACAAGCTTCCTACGAGCAGTACTTC. This sequence encodes CASSQGGQASYEQYF.

This clone was counted between two and nine times. The chain employs TRBV30 and TRBJ1-3; D gene uncertain. Per the germline V gene, CDR1 is GTSNPN and CDR2 is SVGIG (reference sequence). V was pared by 6 bases and J by 0 bases, with 9 bases between. The CDR3 is 13 residues long. The CDR3, as DNA: TGTGCCTGTACTCGGGACTCTGGAAACACCATATATTTT. It translates to CACTRDSGNTIYF. The full variable domain, rest sourced from reference TRBV30 and TRBJ1-3, is SQTIHQWPATLVQPVGSPLSLECTVEGTSNPNLYWYRQAAGRGLQLLFYSVGIGQISSEVPQNLSASRPQDRQFILSSKKLLLSDSGFYLCACTRDSGNTIYFGEGSWLTVV.

In this sample, this clone turned up a few times. This chain uses TRBV7-2 with TRBJ1-5, with TRBD1 as a possible D gene (5 bases). The V end was cut by 1 base, the J end by 2 bases, with 15 bases between. Per the germline V gene, CDR1 is SGHTA and CDR2 is FQGNSA. The CDR3 covers 17 residues. The CDR3 nucleotides are TGTGCCAGCAGCTTAGGGAGGGGAGGTTCGGGCAATCAGCCCCAGCATTTT. This sequence encodes CASSLGRGGSGNQPQHF.

This clone has just a few counts. V is TRBV27 and J is TRBJ2-1; D gene ambiguous. The V gene lost 2 bases and the J gene lost 9 bases, with 5 bases spanning the gap. Germline lookup yields CDR1 MNHEY and CDR2 SMNVEV (reference sequence). The CDR3 totals 11 residues. The CDR3: CASSLRSEQFF. The DNA for the CDR3 is TGTGCCAGCAGTTTAAGGAGTGAGCAGTTCTTC.

The chain carries TRBV7-2 and TRBJ2-2; TRBD1 is a possible D gene (5 bases). Germline values: CDR1 SGHTA, CDR2 FQGNSA. This CDR3 is built from 17 residues. V was trimmed by 5 bases and J by 0 bases, leaving 16 bases between them. CDR3 DNA sequence: TGTGCCAGCAGCACCGCTTCGACAGAACCGAACACCGGGGAGCTGTTTTTT. Translated: CASSTASTEPNTGELFF.

CDR3 nucleotides: TGTGCCAGCTCACCCGCGGGGGAGAAATACAATGAGCAGTTCTTC. This translates into CASSPAGEKYNEQFF. J is TRBJ2-1 and V is TRBV18, with 7 bases lining up with TRBD2. The CDR3 length is 15 residues. The germline gives CDR1 KGHSH, CDR2 LQKENI. V was pared by 3 bases and J by 4 bases, with 6 bases of the junction left unmatched.

The V call is TRBV30, the J call TRBJ1-5; D is undetermined. The CDR3 extends over 15 amino acids. The V end lost 0 bases, the J end lost 9 bases, and 18 bases lay between the germline ends. The germline gives CDR1 GTSNPN, CDR2 SVGIG (reference sequence). CDR3 protein: CAWSVRRSPGSPQHF. The CDR3 DNA sequence: TGTGCCTGGAGTGTACGGCGATCTCCTGGTTCGCCCCAGCATTTT.

The genes are TRBV7-2 and TRBJ1-4; D gene uncertain. Trimming shortened V by 5 bases and J by 8 bases, and 15 bases separated the two germline ends. In germline, CDR1 is SGHTA, CDR2 FQGNSA. The CDR3 extends over 14 amino acids. As DNA, the CDR3 is TGTGCCAGCAGCCTCGGGAACAGCAGGGAAAAACTGTTTTTT. It yields the protein CASSLGNSREKLFF.

There are a few counts of this clone. The genes are TRBV27 and TRBJ2-7, with D hard to call. The V gene's germline CDR1 is MNHEY and CDR2 SMNVEV (reference sequence). V shed 4 bases and J shed 2 bases, with 15 bases lying between them. The CDR3 length is 15 residues. CDR3 region: CASSYSSATPYEQYF. The CDR3 region has the DNA TGTGCCAGCAGTTATTCCTCAGCTACTCCCTACGAGCAGTACTTC.

The table lists this clone with a few counts. V usage is TRBV7-8 and J usage is TRBJ2-1; D perhaps matches TRBD1 (5 bases). The CDR3 has 12 amino acids. Per the germline V gene, CDR1 is SGHVS and CDR2 is FQNEAQ. With 0 bases removed from V and 9 bases from J, the gap between germline ends came to 6 bases. The CDR3 DNA reads TGTGCCAGCAGCTTAGCTGACAGTGAGCAGTTCTTC. Its translation is CASSLADSEQFF.

The chain combines TRBV29-1 with TRBJ1-1; D remains ambiguous. Looked up from germline, CDR1 is SQVTM and CDR2 is ANQGSEA. There are 13 residues in the CDR3. V was shortened by 5 bases and J by 1 base, with 11 bases between the two germline ends. This chain's CDR3 is CSVSEIPNTEAFF. The DNA of the CDR3 is TGCAGCGTTTCTGAAATTCCGAACACTGAAGCTTTCTTT.

This chain links TRBV6-5 with TRBJ2-7, with TRBD1 as a possible D gene (6 bases). CDR1 and CDR2 (germline): MNHEY, SVGAGI. CDR3 length equals 14 residues. The V end was cut by 2 bases, the J end by 5 bases, with 13 bases between. The CDR3 reads CASSYTDSRDEQYF. The CDR3 DNA is TGTGCCAGCAGTTACACGGACAGTCGCGACGAGCAGTACTTC.

The rearrangement joins TRBV6-1 to TRBJ2-5, with D hard to call. CDR1 and CDR2 (germline): MNHNS, SASEGT. The CDR3 spans 17 residues. V shed 2 bases and J shed 3 bases, with 19 bases lying between them. Here the CDR3 DNA reads TGTGCCAGCAGTGAAACATTCTTCAGTGCCTTAAAAGAGACCCAGTACTTC. Its protein product is CASSETFFSALKETQYF.

The chain employs TRBV14 and TRBJ2-2; D is uncertain. The germline V and J ends were trimmed by 4 bases and 2 bases, with 5 bases remaining between them. Germline V gene data show CDR1 as SGHDN and CDR2 as FVKESK. The CDR3 loop spans 13 amino acids. CDR3 sequence reads: CASSLRNTGELFF. The CDR3 bases are TGTGCCAGCAGCCTCCGAAACACCGGGGAGCTGTTTTTT.

This clone appeared a few times. V gene TRBV9 combines with J gene TRBJ2-1, with D unresolved. CDR3 size: 14 residues. Germline V gene sequence: CDR1 SGDLS, CDR2 YYNGEE. Trimming stripped 6 bases from V and 4 bases from J, with 14 bases between. The CDR3 DNA reads as TGTGCCAGCACCCGTAGTTGGGCTTACAATGAGCAGTTCTTC. Translated: CASTRSWAYNEQFF.

The J gene is TRBJ2-7, the V gene TRBV11-2; D not resolved. The CDR3 has 15 amino acids. The germline V and J ends were trimmed by 1 base and 5 bases, with 15 bases remaining between them. Germline values: CDR1 SGHAT, CDR2 FQNNGV. CDR3 DNA sequence: TGTGCCAGCAGCTTAGTATCTTTTAACGGCAACGAGCAGTACTTC. Translation gives CASSLVSFNGNEQYF.

This clone has more than one count but fewer than ten. V gene TRBV19 combines with J gene TRBJ2-1; D gene uncertain. Between the trimmed V and J ends, which lost 4 bases and 0 bases, there was a span of 7 bases. Germline CDR1 is LNHDA and CDR2 is SQIVND (reference sequence). CDR3 length: 14 amino acids. The CDR3 DNA sequence: TGTGCCAGTAGTAAGCCTAGCTCCTACAATGAGCAGTTCTTC. Translation gives CASSKPSSYNEQFF. The complete variable domain, with remaining parts taken from reference TRBV19 and TRBJ2-1, reads DGGITQSPKYLFRKEGQNVTLSCEQNLNHDAMYWYRQDPGQGLRLIYYSQIVNDFQKGDIAEGYSVSREKKESFPLTVTSAQKNPTAFYLCASSKPSSYNEQFFGPGTRLTVL.

The chain uses TRBV11-2 and TRBJ2-1; the match to TRBD2 covers 8 bases. The CDR3 has 15 residues. Trimming cost V 2 bases and J 4 bases; bases outside gene matches: 4. Germline V gene lookup returns CDR1 SGHAT and CDR2 FQNNGV. The CDR3 sequence: CASSLHGGAYNEQFF. CDR3 sequence (DNA): TGTGCCAGCAGCTTACACGGGGGGGCATACAATGAGCAGTTCTTC.

The V and J genes are TRBV7-3 and TRBJ1-1; TRBD1 might be the D (6 bases). Trimming took off 2 bases at V and 5 bases at J, with 9 bases between the two ends. The germline gives CDR1 SGHTA, CDR2 FQGTGA. This CDR3 has 13 amino acids. CDR3 sequence (DNA): TGTGCCAGCAGCTTACAGGGGAGGACTGAAGCTTTCTTT. Translated, it gives CASSLQGRTEAFF.

There are a few counts of this clone. This chain links TRBV29-1 with TRBJ2-5; 7 positions agree with TRBD1. Germline V gene data show CDR1 as SQVTM and CDR2 as ANQGSEA. The junction had 7 bases not matched to a gene; V was cut back by 4 bases and J by 5 bases. The CDR3 length is 13 residues. This CDR3 reads CSVVRGGGETQYF. DNA for the CDR3: TGCAGCGTTGTACGAGGGGGCGGCGAGACCCAGTACTTC.

This chain connects TRBV5-4 to TRBJ1-2, with D hard to call. Germline V lookup: CDR1 SGHNT, CDR2 YYREEE (reference sequence). Trimming removed 9 bases from V and 4 bases from J, with 22 bases in between. This CDR3 has 15 amino acids. The CDR3 DNA is TGTGCCACCACCACGCCCGGCGTGTCCTTCTATGGCTACACCTTC. Encoded protein: CATTTPGVSFYGYTF.

V gene TRBV30 combines with J gene TRBJ2-5; no reliable D call. The V end lost 5 bases, the J end lost 7 bases, and 8 bases lay between the germline ends. The CDR3 covers 10 residues. Germline-derived CDR1 and CDR2 are GTSNPN and SVGIG (reference sequence). The CDR3 bases are TGTGCCTGGGGGCCGGGGACCCAGTACTTC. Protein sequence: CAWGPGTQYF. The entire variable domain, with the rest obtained from reference TRBV30 and TRBJ2-5, is as follows: SQTIHQWPATLVQPVGSPLSLECTVEGTSNPNLYWYRQAAGRGLQLLFYSVGIGQISSEVPQNLSASRPQDRQFILSSKKLLLSDSGFYLCAWGPGTQYFGPGTRLLVL.

V is TRBV4-2 and J is TRBJ2-7; D remains unclear. Trimming pared 1 base from V and 1 base from J, leaving 11 bases between. The CDR3 has 15 residues. CDR1 is LGHNA and CDR2 is YNFKEQ in the germline V gene. CDR3 region: CASSQAQDRSYEQYF. In nucleotides, the CDR3 is TGTGCCAGCAGCCAAGCGCAAGATCGGTCCTACGAGCAGTACTTC.

This chain connects TRBV2 to TRBJ1-5; no clear D gene. V shed 3 bases and J shed 2 bases, with 11 bases lying between them. CDR1 and CDR2 from the germline V gene are SNHLY and FYNNEI. CDR3 length equals 15 residues. Written as DNA, the CDR3 is TGTGCCAGCAGTGACTTGCGCGGGGGCAATCAGCCCCAGCATTTT. Translating it yields CASSDLRGGNQPQHF.

This clone was seen only a few times. The chain has TRBV23-1 and TRBJ1-5; D unclear. TRBV23-1 is reported as an ORF; its role is uncertain. CDR3 length: 15 amino acids. Trimming pared 3 bases from V and 8 bases from J, leaving 17 bases between. This chain's CDR3 is CASSQPGRADEPQHF. In DNA, the CDR3 is TGCGCCAGCAGTCAGCCGGGCAGAGCCGATGAGCCCCAGCATTTT.

This clone showed up just a few times. The chain couples TRBV9 to TRBJ2-3; TRBD1 might be the D (5 bases). CDR3 length equals 18 residues. The germline V gene encodes CDR1 SGDLS and CDR2 YYNGEE. V lost 3 bases to trimming and J lost 0 bases, with 20 bases between them. The CDR3 loop reads CASSAPIGRDKSTDTQYF. For the CDR3, the DNA is TGTGCCAGCAGCGCCCCGATTGGCAGGGATAAGAGCACAGATACGCAGTATTTT. The full variable domain, with the rest looked up from reference TRBV9 and TRBJ2-3, is DSGVTQTPKHLITATGQRVTLRCSPRSGDLSVYWYQQSLDQGLQFLIQYYNGEERAKGNILERFSAQQFPDLHSELNLSSLELGDSALYFCASSAPIGRDKSTDTQYFGPGTRLTVL.

This clone has only a few counts. This sequence joins TRBV11-1 and TRBJ1-1, with TRBD1 matching over 8 bases. CDR1 SGHAT and CDR2 FQDESV come from the germline V gene (reference sequence). The CDR3 runs 15 residues. V gave up 4 bases and J gave up 4 bases; unmatched junction bases: 8. The CDR3 protein is CASSSLQGAGTEAFF. The CDR3 nucleotides read TGTGCCAGCAGCTCACTCCAGGGGGCAGGCACTGAAGCTTTCTTT. Full variable domain (missing parts from reference TRBV11-1 and TRBJ1-1): EAEVAQSPRYKITEKSQAVAFWCDPISGHATLYWYRQILGQGPELLVQFQDESVVDDSQLPKDRFSAERLKGVDSTLKIQPAELGDSAMYLCASSSLQGAGTEAFFGQGTRLTVV.

This clone was detected only a few times. The chain employs TRBV30 and TRBJ2-3; no definite D call. This CDR3 spans 11 amino acids. V lost 2 bases to trimming and J lost 6 bases, with 6 bases between them. Germline V gene data show CDR1 as GTSNPN and CDR2 as SVGIG (reference sequence). The CDR3 nucleotides are TGTGCCTGGAGTCCCGGGGATACGCAGTATTTT. Translated, it gives CAWSPGDTQYF. Full variable domain (rest looked up from reference TRBV30 and TRBJ2-3): SQTIHQWPATLVQPVGSPLSLECTVEGTSNPNLYWYRQAAGRGLQLLFYSVGIGQISSEVPQNLSASRPQDRQFILSSKKLLLSDSGFYLCAWSPGDTQYFGPGTRLTVL.

The rearrangement joins TRBV2 to TRBJ2-1; 7 bases match TRBD2. Losses at the gene ends were 6 bases for V and 5 bases for J; bases not matched to a gene: 7. Germline lookup yields CDR1 SNHLY and CDR2 FYNNEI. CDR3 size: 14 residues. The chain's CDR3 is CASSPREGNNEQFF. The CDR3 coding sequence is TGTGCCAGCAGCCCCAGGGAGGGAAACAATGAGCAGTTCTTC.

V and J are TRBV10-3 and TRBJ2-1; D gene ambiguous. CDR3 length equals 13 residues. Trimming took off 8 bases at V and 2 bases at J, with 10 bases between the two ends. Germline assignment: CDR1 ENHRY and CDR2 SYGVKD. This CDR3 reads CAIATNAYNEQFF. The CDR3 nucleotides are TGTGCCATCGCGACAAACGCCTACAATGAGCAGTTCTTC.

This clone has only a few counts. This chain uses TRBV27 with TRBJ2-7; D unresolved. V gave up 3 bases and J gave up 0 bases, with 12 bases separating them. CDR1 and CDR2 (germline): MNHEY, SMNVEV (reference sequence). This CDR3 comprises 15 residues. This CDR3 reads CASSFSSHYSYEQYF. DNA for the CDR3: TGTGCCAGCAGTTTCTCGTCTCATTACTCCTACGAGCAGTACTTC.

The gene calls are TRBV23-1 and TRBJ2-5, with D perhaps being TRBD1 or TRBD2 (5 bases each). TRBV23-1 is an ORF, with its function uncertain. The CDR3 has 16 amino acids. V lost 0 bases to trimming and J lost 2 bases, with 13 bases between them. The CDR3 loop reads CASSQSRGRGQETQYF. The CDR3 bases are TGCGCCAGCAGTCAATCGAGGGGCCGGGGACAAGAGACCCAGTACTTC.